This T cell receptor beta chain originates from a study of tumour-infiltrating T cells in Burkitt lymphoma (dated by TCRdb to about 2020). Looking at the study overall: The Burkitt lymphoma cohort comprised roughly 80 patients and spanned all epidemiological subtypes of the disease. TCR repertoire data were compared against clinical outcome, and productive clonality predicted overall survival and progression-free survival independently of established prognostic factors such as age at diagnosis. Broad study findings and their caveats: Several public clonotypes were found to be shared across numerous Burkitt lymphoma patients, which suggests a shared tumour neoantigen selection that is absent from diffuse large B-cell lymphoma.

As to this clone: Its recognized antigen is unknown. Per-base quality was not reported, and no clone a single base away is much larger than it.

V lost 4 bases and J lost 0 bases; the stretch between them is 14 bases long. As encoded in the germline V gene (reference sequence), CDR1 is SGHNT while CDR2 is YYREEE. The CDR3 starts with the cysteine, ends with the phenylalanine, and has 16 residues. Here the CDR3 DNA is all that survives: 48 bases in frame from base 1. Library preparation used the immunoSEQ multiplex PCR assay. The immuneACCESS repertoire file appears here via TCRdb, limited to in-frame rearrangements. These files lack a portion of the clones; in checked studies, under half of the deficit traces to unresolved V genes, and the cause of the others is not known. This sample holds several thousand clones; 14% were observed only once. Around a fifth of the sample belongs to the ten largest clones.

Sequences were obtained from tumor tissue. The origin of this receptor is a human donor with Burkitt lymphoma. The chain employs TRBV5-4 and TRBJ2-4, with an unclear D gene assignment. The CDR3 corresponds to CASSPDRGRAKNIQYF. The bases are TGTGCCAGCAGCCCTGACCGCGGACGAGCCAAAAACATTCAGTACTTC. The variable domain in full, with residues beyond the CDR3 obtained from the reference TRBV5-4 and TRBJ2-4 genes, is ETGVTQSPTHLIKTRGQQVTLRCSSQSGHNTVSWYQQALGQGPQFIFQYYREEENGRGNFPPRFSGLQFPNYSSELNVNALELDDSALYLCASSPDRGRAKNIQYFGAGTRLSVL.